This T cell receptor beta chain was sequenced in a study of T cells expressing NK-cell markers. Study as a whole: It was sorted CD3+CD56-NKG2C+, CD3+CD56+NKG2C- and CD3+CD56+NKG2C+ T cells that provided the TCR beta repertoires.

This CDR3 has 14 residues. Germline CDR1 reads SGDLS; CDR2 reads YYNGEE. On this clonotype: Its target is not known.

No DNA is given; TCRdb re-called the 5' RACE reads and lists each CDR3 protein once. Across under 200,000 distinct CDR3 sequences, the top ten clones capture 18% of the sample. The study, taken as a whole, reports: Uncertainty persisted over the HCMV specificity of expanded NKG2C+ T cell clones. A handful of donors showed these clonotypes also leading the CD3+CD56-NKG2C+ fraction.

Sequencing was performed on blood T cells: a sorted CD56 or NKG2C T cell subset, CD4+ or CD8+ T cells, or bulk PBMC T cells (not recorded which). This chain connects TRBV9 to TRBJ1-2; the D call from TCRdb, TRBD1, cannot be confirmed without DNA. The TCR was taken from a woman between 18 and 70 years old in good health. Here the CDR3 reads CASSTGQAYYGYTF.